The TCR beta chain described here comes from a study of early T cells in non-severe SARS-CoV-2 infection. As for the study in general: Unsorted whole-blood RNA was sequenced in bulk, leaving chains unpaired.

Unique molecular identifiers (one per individual cDNA molecule) were attached. TCRdb passed the 5' RACE reads through MiXCR, listing each CDR3 protein once. The sample has under 50,000 distinct CDR3 sequences, 3.5% to 5% seen once. This clonotype was seen at least ten times. Its target is unknown. Study-wide results and limits: The VDJdb matching leaned toward anti-spike CD8 responses and overlooked private and CD4 specificities.

The CDR3 has 15 amino acids. CDR1 and CDR2 from the germline V gene are SGHTS and YDEGEE. The V gene end was trimmed by 4 bases and the J gene end by 3 bases; junction bases not matched to a gene: 4. The receptor's source is an adult who was a healthcare worker with PCR-confirmed SARS-CoV-2 infection or an uninfected control (not recorded which). The chain recombines TRBV5-8 with TRBJ2-3; 11 bases fit TRBD2. Specimen: whole blood. CDR3 sequence (DNA): TGTGCCAGCAGCGCGCCTAGCGGGGGGACAGATACGCAGTATTTT. This sequence encodes CASSAPSGGTDTQYF.